These 28 T cell receptor beta chains were all obtained from the same sample, sequenced in a study of Ad26.COV2.S vaccination and SARS-CoV-2 variants. Profiling relied on immunoSEQ multiplex PCR, and the TCRdb table lists in-frame clones only, not all of them. The sample contains over 100,000 clones, around 80% of which appear only once. Specimen: peripheral blood, collected after recovery from COVID-19. The receptors originated from a human donor who had recovered from COVID-19.

A few counts support this clone. The V gene is TRBV7-2, the J gene TRBJ2-3, with 15 positions matching TRBD2. Unmatched junction bases numbered 5, after V lost 2 bases and J lost 8 bases. Germline V gene lookup returns CDR1 SGHTA and CDR2 FQGNSA. The CDR3 is 16 amino acids. CDR3 amino acids: CASSLRTSGGARTQYF. The CDR3 DNA reads as TGTGCCAGCAGCTTACGGACTAGCGGGGGGGCGCGTACGCAGTATTTT.

The rearrangement links TRBV5-1 to TRBJ1-1; D possibly corresponds to TRBD1 (6 bases). The CDR3 totals 15 residues. Germline lookup yields CDR1 SGHRS and CDR2 YFSETQ. The germline V and J ends were trimmed by 4 bases and 0 bases, with 13 bases remaining between them. CDR3 loop: CASSPGQLMNTEAFF. CDR3 coding DNA: TGCGCCAGCAGCCCTGGACAGCTCATGAACACTGAAGCTTTCTTT.

The rearrangement joins TRBV6-6 to TRBJ1-2; D not certain. Germline CDR1 and CDR2: MNHNY and SVGAGI (reference sequence). Trimming pared 7 bases from V and 4 bases from J, leaving 16 bases between. The CDR3 spans 14 residues. The CDR3 DNA reads TGTGCCAGCAAGGTGGGTCAGGCTTCCTATGGCTACACCTTC. It yields the protein CASKVGQASYGYTF.

This chain links TRBV7-9 with TRBJ2-3; 10 bases are a match to TRBD2. With V trimmed by 4 bases and J by 3 bases, 4 bases remained unmatched. CDR1 and CDR2 from the germline V gene are SEHNR and FQNEAQ (reference sequence). This CDR3 has 15 residues. Here the CDR3 DNA reads TGTGCCAGCAGCTCGGGGACTAGCGATACAGATACGCAGTATTTT. Protein product: CASSSGTSDTDTQYF.

V gene TRBV19 combines with J gene TRBJ1-5; a weak D match, TRBD1 (6 bases). The CDR3 loop spans 14 amino acids. Looked up from germline, CDR1 is LNHDA and CDR2 is SQIVND (reference sequence). V was cut by 5 bases and J by 4 bases, with 12 bases left in between. CDR3 sequence (DNA): TGTGCCAGTAGTGCCGACAGGCCTAATCAGCCCCAGCATTTT. It codes for CASSADRPNQPQHF. The whole variable domain, remainder taken from reference TRBV19 and TRBJ1-5, is DGGITQSPKYLFRKEGQNVTLSCEQNLNHDAMYWYRQDPGQGLRLIYYSQIVNDFQKGDIAEGYSVSREKKESFPLTVTSAQKNPTAFYLCASSADRPNQPQHFGDGTRLSIL.

The genes are TRBV6-4 and TRBJ2-3; TRBD2 matches 10 bases. The CDR3 sequence is 15 residues long. In germline, CDR1 is MRHNA, CDR2 SNTAGT. V trimming: 4 bases; J trimming: 4 bases; junction bases outside the gene matches: 5. The CDR3 spells CASSVERGGSDTQYF. The CDR3 coding sequence is TGTGCCAGCAGTGTGGAGCGGGGGGGCTCAGATACGCAGTATTTT.

This chain connects TRBV9 to TRBJ2-2; maybe TRBD1 (5 bases). CDR1 is SGDLS and CDR2 is YYNGEE in the germline V gene. V was clipped by 6 bases and J by 2 bases, with 14 bases between them. The CDR3 length is 15 residues. The CDR3 sequence is CASTWGRGNTGELFF. CDR3 coding DNA: TGTGCCAGCACCTGGGGTAGGGGAAACACCGGGGAGCTGTTTTTT.

CDR3 bases: TGTGCCTGGAGTGATACAGGGGCCGAGCAGTACTTC. It encodes CAWSDTGAEQYF. This chain links TRBV30 with TRBJ2-7, with 7 bases that match TRBD1. CDR1 is GTSNPN and CDR2 is SVGIG in the germline V gene (reference sequence). With V trimmed by 1 base and J by 6 bases, 3 bases remained unmatched. The CDR3 is made up of 12 amino acids.

The chain recombines TRBV27 with TRBJ2-5; no clear D. The CDR3 runs 9 residues. CDR1 and CDR2 from the germline V gene are MNHEY and SMNVEV (reference sequence). V lost 5 bases to trimming and J lost 5 bases, with 0 bases between them. The DNA for the CDR3 is TGTGCCAGCAGTGAGACCCAGTACTTC. The encoded protein is CASSETQYF.

V is TRBV11-3 and J is TRBJ1-1; D not certain. In germline, CDR1 is SGHNT, CDR2 YENEEA. This CDR3 is 13 amino acids long. The ends were cut back, 3 bases at V and 4 bases at J, with 9 bases in the middle. The CDR3 protein is CASSFSPGTEAFF. Here the CDR3 DNA reads TGTGCCAGCAGCTTTAGTCCAGGCACTGAAGCTTTCTTT.

The chain uses TRBV20-1 and TRBJ2-3; the match to TRBD2 covers 11 bases. V shed 3 bases, J shed 4 bases, and the junction held 6 bases outside the gene matches. CDR3 length: 15 amino acids. Germline V gene data show CDR1 as DFQATT and CDR2 as SNEGSKA (reference sequence). Written as DNA, the CDR3 is TGCAGTGCTAGTAGCGGGGGGGCCATAGCAGATACGCAGTATTTT. This encodes CSASSGGAIADTQYF.

The count of this clone is one. This chain connects TRBV7-2 to TRBJ2-1; TRBD1 matches 7 bases. CDR3 length: 17 amino acids. The ends lost 2 bases at V and 6 bases at J; junction bases unmatched: 13. Per the germline V gene, CDR1 is SGHTA and CDR2 is FQGNSA. CDR3 DNA: TGTGCCAGCAGCTTACAACCTGGGGCAGGGGGAAGCAATGAGCAGTTCTTC. It specifies CASSLQPGAGGSNEQFF.

This chain uses TRBV7-9 with TRBJ1-4; D is unresolved. Germline V gene lookup returns CDR1 SEHNR and CDR2 FQNEAQ (reference sequence). The CDR3 runs to 15 residues. V dropped 3 bases and J dropped 4 bases, with 12 bases sitting between them. CDR3 residues: CASSFLGLDNEKLFF. The CDR3 DNA is TGTGCCAGCAGCTTCCTAGGTCTGGATAATGAAAAACTGTTTTTT.

The chain has TRBV3-1 (or the pseudogene TRBV3-2) and TRBJ2-2; D gene ambiguous. Deletions cut 1 base from V and 7 bases from J, with 7 bases between. The CDR3 contains 13 residues. Germline CDR1 LGHDT, CDR2 YNNKEL (reference sequence). Here the CDR3 DNA reads TGTGCCAGCAGCCAAGTCCCTAGCGGGGAGCTGTTTTTT. As protein: CASSQVPSGELFF.

The chain recombines TRBV5-6 with TRBJ1-5, with a possible D match to TRBD1 (6 bases). CDR1 SGHDT and CDR2 YYEEEE come from the germline V gene. V gave up 2 bases and J gave up 3 bases, with 12 bases separating them. The CDR3 loop spans 15 amino acids. CDR3 amino acids: CASSFQQGFNQPQHF. The DNA for the CDR3 is TGTGCCAGCAGCTTTCAACAGGGCTTCAATCAGCCCCAGCATTTT.

The chain recombines TRBV28 with TRBJ2-1; 9 bases agree with TRBD2. The trim removed 5 bases at V and 4 bases at J, leaving 6 bases unmatched. Germline-derived CDR1 and CDR2 are MDHEN and SYDVKM. The length of the CDR3 is 15 residues. CDR3 amino acids: CASSPLAGSYNEQFF. The CDR3 bases are TGTGCCAGCAGTCCCCTAGCGGGGAGTTACAATGAGCAGTTCTTC.

In its sample, this clone was seen once. V and J are TRBV23-1 and TRBJ2-2; 10 nucleotides line up with TRBD1. TRBV23-1 is identified as an open reading frame with a role that is uncertain. Trimming took 4 bases from V and 0 from J; bases not matched to a gene: 17. This CDR3 is 21 amino acids long. CDR3 sequence: CASSPGTGDRYKVPNTGELFF. CDR3 DNA: TGCGCCAGCAGTCCCGGGACAGGGGACCGGTATAAAGTTCCGAACACCGGGGAGCTGTTTTTT.

The CDR3 region has the DNA TGTGCCAGCAGCGTAGACGGACAGACTAATGAAAAACTGTTTTTT. Its translation is CASSVDGQTNEKLFF. This rearrangement joins TRBV9 to TRBJ1-4; TRBD1 is a possible D gene (6 bases). The CDR3 totals 15 residues. CDR1 and CDR2 from the germline V gene are SGDLS and YYNGEE. Trimming took off 0 bases at V and 2 bases at J, with 8 bases between the two ends.

The J gene is TRBJ2-5, the V gene TRBV6-1, with D perhaps being TRBD1 or TRBD2 (5 bases each). In germline, CDR1 is MNHNS, CDR2 SASEGT. Between the trimmed V and J ends, which lost 2 bases and 5 bases, there was a span of 9 bases. There are 13 residues in the CDR3. The CDR3 protein is CASSEFGDETQYF. The CDR3 DNA is TGTGCCAGCAGTGAATTTGGGGACGAGACCCAGTACTTC.

The gene calls are TRBV6-4 and TRBJ1-5, with D unclear. The CDR3 is made up of 13 amino acids. V was shortened by 6 bases and J by 4 bases, with 10 bases between the two germline ends. In germline, CDR1 is MRHNA, CDR2 SNTAGT. CDR3 loop: CASSERPNQPQHF. CDR3 bases: TGTGCCAGCAGCGAACGGCCAAATCAGCCCCAGCATTTT.

V and J are TRBV7-9 and TRBJ2-3; 14 bases match TRBD2. The CDR3 is 17 residues long. Trimming cost V 5 bases and J 0 bases; bases outside gene matches: 4. Germline V gene data show CDR1 as SEHNR and CDR2 as FQNEAQ (reference sequence). CDR3 coding DNA: TGTGCCAGCAGCGCCGGACTAGCGGGGGGAAGCACAGATACGCAGTATTTT. Translation gives CASSAGLAGGSTDTQYF.

The chain joins TRBV5-1 to TRBJ1-1; 7 nucleotides match TRBD1. This CDR3 contains 15 residues. Per the germline V gene, CDR1 is SGHRS and CDR2 is YFSETQ. J was trimmed by 0 bases and V by 4 bases; bases with no gene match: 6. DNA of the CDR3: TGCGCCAGCAGCACCTCGACAGGGCTGAACACTGAAGCTTTCTTT. Its translation is CASSTSTGLNTEAFF.

The chain employs TRBV7-2 and TRBJ2-1; TRBD1 or TRBD2 may be the D gene (5 bases each). V was clipped by 3 bases and J by 9 bases, with 15 bases between them. This CDR3 is 14 amino acids long. Germline V gives CDR1 SGHTA, CDR2 FQGNSA. The CDR3 nucleotides read TGTGCCAGCAGCTTGGACCCTAGAGGGGTTGAGCAGTTCTTC. Amino acids: CASSLDPRGVEQFF.

The chain recombines TRBV6-5 with TRBJ2-3; the match to TRBD2 covers 8 bases. Germline V lookup: CDR1 MNHEY, CDR2 SVGAGI. This CDR3 is 14 amino acids long. The V gene end was trimmed by 4 bases and the J gene end by 7 bases; junction bases not matched to a gene: 7. The CDR3 here is CASSSRGALNTQYF. CDR3 coding DNA: TGTGCCAGCAGTTCGCGGGGGGCCCTGAATACGCAGTATTTT.

A single count supports this clone. The chain carries TRBV7-2 and TRBJ2-5; no reliable D call. The ends were cut back, 5 bases at V and 1 base at J, with 8 bases in the middle. The CDR3 length is 13 residues. Germline values: CDR1 SGHTA, CDR2 FQGNSA. This chain's CDR3 is CASSRSGQETQYF. The CDR3 nucleotides are TGTGCCAGCAGCCGATCGGGCCAAGAGACCCAGTACTTC.

Notes on this clone: The sample contains more than one DNA sequence encoding this CDR3. The chain has TRBV5-1 and TRBJ1-2, with TRBD1 matching over 7 bases. There are 13 residues in the CDR3. The germline CDR1 and CDR2 sequences are SGHRS and YFSETQ. The trim removed 0 bases at V and 6 bases at J, leaving 2 bases unmatched. The CDR3 here is CASSLGRGDGYTF. The CDR3 nucleotides read TGCGCCAGCAGCTTGGGCAGGGGGGATGGCTACACCTTC.

V gene TRBV7-7 combines with J gene TRBJ2-5; 8 bases line up with TRBD1. V lost 5 bases, J lost 2 bases, and 7 bases stayed unmatched. Per germline, CDR1 SSHAT and CDR2 FNYEAQ (reference sequence). The CDR3 has 15 residues. The CDR3 DNA sequence: TGTGCCAGCAGCACCGGACAGGGCGGGCAAGAGACCCAGTACTTC. Its translation: CASSTGQGGQETQYF. Using reference TRBV7-7 and TRBJ2-5 for the parts outside the CDR3, the full variable domain is GAGVSQSPRYKVTKRGQDVTLRCDPISSHATLYWYQQALGQGPEFLTYFNYEAQPDKSGLPSDRFSAERPEGSISTLTIQRTEQRDSAMYRCASSTGQGGQETQYFGPGTRLLVL.

This clone was counted many times. The gene calls are TRBV19 and TRBJ1-5; D is perhaps TRBD1 (6 bases). Germline CDR1 is LNHDA and CDR2 is SQIVND (reference sequence). Trimming removed 8 bases at V and 1 base at J, with 15 bases between. CDR3 size: 15 residues. The chain's CDR3 is CASRTDSRSNQPQHF. The DNA of the CDR3 is TGTGCCAGTCGGACGGACAGTAGAAGCAATCAGCCCCAGCATTTT.